This T cell receptor (beta chain) is from a study of blood T cell repertoires in COVID-19 (dated by TCRdb to the early 2020s). With regard to the full study: Samples covering the acute and convalescent phases of COVID-19 were provided by collaborators in the United States, Italy and Spain. The prospective study material was composed of cDNA or gDNA derived from T cells, B-cell-depleted T cells, or PBMCs. Deeply sampled blood TCRbeta repertoires from subjects exposed to, actively infected with, or recovered from COVID-19 were included in the dataset. The repertoires were released in a freely available public database intended as a resource for research on the immune response to SARS-CoV-2. The samples were drawn from the first 160 participants of the ongoing ImmuneRACE study and from 1,254 subjects provided by 6 global collaborators. A de-identified subject ID, COVID-19 status, age in years and sex were almost always included in the sample metadata. HLA class I and class II types, where available, came from metadata supplied by the sample provider rather than from assay-based typing. Overall results and qualifications from the work: How much clinical and demographic metadata was included differed by source and by participant, and the metadata was provided uncurated.

To note about this clone: Its antigen specificity is not known. No quality values exist for individual bases; no much larger clone is one base distant.

Spanning cysteine to phenylalanine, the CDR3 consists of 18 amino acids. Only CDR3 DNA is held: 54 bases, read in frame from base 1. CDR1 and CDR2 are read off the germline V gene (reference sequence) as SEHNR and FQNEAQ. Trimming at the junction amounts to 5 bases on V and 0 bases on J, and the germline ends lie 20 bases apart. In the prospective study, participants were roughly 18 to 89 years old, resided in fewer than 25 geographic areas of the United States, and were enrolled through a virtual design. Cohort assignment in the prospective study relied on participant-reported clinical history from a screening survey and a study questionnaire. In the prospective study, whole blood, serum and a nasopharyngeal or oropharyngeal swab were collected from each participant by mobile phlebotomists. Prospective study participants could optionally give additional blood draws and questionnaires over an approximately two-month period. Blood samples from the prospective study were shipped frozen or at room temperature prior to DNA extraction.

TCRbeta CDR3 regions were amplified from genomic DNA using the immunoSEQ Assay, a bias-controlled multiplex PCR. In the authors' own workflow: The number of nucleated cells in each sample was estimated by amplification of reference gene primers within the assay. Sequence reads were collapsed and filtered to measure the absolute abundance of every unique TCRbeta CDR3 rearrangement. For each sample, productive Simpson clonality was calculated by taking the square root of Simpson's diversity index across productive rearrangements. TCRdb mirrors the immuneACCESS table, restricted to in-frame sequences. Some clones are absent from its copies; in checked studies, under half trace to an unresolved V gene, and the reason for the others is unknown. For V, J and clone size, that table is used; D and trimming come from the DNA. The sample table shows 300,000 to 350,000 clones, and around 87% are seen once. The ten largest make up approximately 4.3% of the sample.

This clonotype was sampled from a woman younger than 35 with acute COVID-19. The V and J genes are TRBV7-9 and TRBJ1-5; no D segment can be confidently identified. Specimen: PBMCs or T cells enriched from blood (not recorded which). The DNA sequence is as follows: TGTGCCAGCAGCCACGGACGGGAAAAGGATAATAGCAATCAGCCCCAGCATTTT. This yields the protein CASSHGREKDNSNQPQHF.